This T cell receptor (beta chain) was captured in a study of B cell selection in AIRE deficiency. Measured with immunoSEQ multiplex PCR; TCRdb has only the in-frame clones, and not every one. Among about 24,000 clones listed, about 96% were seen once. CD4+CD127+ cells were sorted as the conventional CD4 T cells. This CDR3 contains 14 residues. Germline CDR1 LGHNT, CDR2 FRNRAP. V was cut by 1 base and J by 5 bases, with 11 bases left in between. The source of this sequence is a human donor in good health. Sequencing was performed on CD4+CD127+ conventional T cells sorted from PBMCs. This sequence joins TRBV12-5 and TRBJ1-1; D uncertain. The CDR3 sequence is CASGLGVGGTEAFF. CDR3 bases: TGTGCTAGTGGTTTGGGGGTAGGAGGGACTGAAGCTTTCTTT.